This TCR beta chain was observed in a study of blood T cell repertoires in COVID-19. Across the study: T cells, B-cell-depleted T cells, or PBMCs provided the cDNA or gDNA that served as material.

This clone has more than one count but fewer than ten. Libraries were prepared by immunoSEQ multiplex PCR; TCRdb keeps only in-frame clonotypes and omits some of them. Found here are approximately 330,000 clones, nearly 90% of them singletons; the top ten hold under 1.1%. CDR1 and CDR2 from the germline V gene are SGHTA and FQGNSA. The CDR3 is 13 amino acids. V was clipped by 5 bases and J by 0 bases, with 7 bases between them. The source of this sequence is a woman between 40 and 55 years old with COVID-19, enrolled during active disease. The chain employs TRBV7-2 and TRBJ1-1; no clear D gene. The sequencing input was peripheral blood. The CDR3 sequence: CASSGGLNTEAFF. The CDR3 nucleotides are TGTGCCAGCAGCGGTGGCTTGAACACTGAAGCTTTCTTT.